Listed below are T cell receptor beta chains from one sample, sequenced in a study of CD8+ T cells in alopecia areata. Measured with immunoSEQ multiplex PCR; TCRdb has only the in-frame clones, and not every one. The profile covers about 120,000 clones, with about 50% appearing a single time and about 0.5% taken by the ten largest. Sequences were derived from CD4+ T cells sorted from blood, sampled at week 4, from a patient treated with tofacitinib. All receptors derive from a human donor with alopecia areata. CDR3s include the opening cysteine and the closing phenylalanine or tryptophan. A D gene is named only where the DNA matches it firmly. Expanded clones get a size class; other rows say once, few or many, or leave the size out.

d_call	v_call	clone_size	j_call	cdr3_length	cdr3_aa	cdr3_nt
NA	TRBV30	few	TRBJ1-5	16	CAWSRERGRANQPQHF	TGTGCCTGGAGTAGAGAGAGGGGAAGGGCTAATCAGCCCCAGCATTTT
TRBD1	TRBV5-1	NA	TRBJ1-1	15	CASSWGTGRITEAFF	TGCGCCAGCAGCTGGGGGACAGGGCGTATCACTGAAGCTTTCTTT
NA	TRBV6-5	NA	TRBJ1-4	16	CASSYSGSPTNEKLFF	TGTGCCAGCAGTTACTCGGGCAGTCCAACTAATGAAAAACTGTTTTTT
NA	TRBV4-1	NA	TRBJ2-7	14	CASSQDRGLREQYF	TGCGCCAGCAGCCAAGATCGGGGGCTGCGGGAGCAGTACTTC
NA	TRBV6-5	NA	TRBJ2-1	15	CASSSPFGPAAEQFF	TGTGCCAGCAGTTCCCCTTTCGGACCGGCGGCTGAGCAGTTCTTC
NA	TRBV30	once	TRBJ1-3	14	CAWTIALSGNTIYF	TGTGCCTGGACCATAGCCCTTTCTGGAAACACCATATATTTT
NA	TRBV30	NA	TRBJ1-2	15	CAMGRALFTNYGYTF	TGTGCCATGGGACGGGCACTATTCACTAACTATGGCTACACCTTC
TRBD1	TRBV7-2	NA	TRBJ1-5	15	CASGQGQHSNQPQHF	TGTGCCAGCGGACAGGGGCAGCATAGCAATCAGCCCCAGCATTTT
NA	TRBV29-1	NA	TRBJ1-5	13	CSVGQDSNQPQHF	TGCAGCGTTGGACAGGATAGCAATCAGCCCCAGCATTTT
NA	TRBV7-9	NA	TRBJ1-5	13	CASSLDGYQPQHF	TGTGCCAGCAGCCTGGATGGGTATCAGCCCCAGCATTTT
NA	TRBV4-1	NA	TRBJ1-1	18	CASSQDVRGSMRGTEAFF	TGCGCCAGCAGCCAAGATGTCCGGGGTAGTATGCGAGGGACTGAAGCTTTCTTT
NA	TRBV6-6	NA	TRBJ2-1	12	CASSGSYNEQFF	TGTGCCAGCAGTGGGTCCTACAATGAGCAGTTCTTC
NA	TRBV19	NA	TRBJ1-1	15	CASSAATSGNTEAFF	TGTGCCAGTAGTGCCGCGACATCGGGGAACACTGAAGCTTTCTTT
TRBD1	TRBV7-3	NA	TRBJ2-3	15	CASSFRDSLTDTQYF	TGTGCCAGCAGCTTCCGGGACAGCCTCACAGATACGCAGTATTTT
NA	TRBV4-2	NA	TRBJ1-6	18	CASSRPEGSSSYNSPLHF	TGTGCCAGCAGCCGTCCAGAGGGCTCAAGCTCCTATAATTCACCCCTCCACTTT
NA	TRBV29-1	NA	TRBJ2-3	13	CSVDEVYTDTQYF	TGCAGCGTTGATGAAGTTTACACAGATACGCAGTATTTT
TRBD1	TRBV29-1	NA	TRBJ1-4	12	CSATGANEKLFF	TGCAGCGCCACAGGGGCTAATGAAAAACTGTTTTTT
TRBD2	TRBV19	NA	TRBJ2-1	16	CASSISSGGLYNEQFF	TGTGCCAGTAGTATTTCTAGCGGGGGACTCTACAATGAGCAGTTCTTC
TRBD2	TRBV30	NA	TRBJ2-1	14	CAWSNLAGGGEQFF	TGTGCCTGGAGTAACCTAGCGGGCGGCGGGGAGCAGTTCTTC
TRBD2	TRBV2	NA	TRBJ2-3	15	CASSELLADTDTQYF	TGTGCCAGCAGTGAACTGCTAGCGGACACAGATACGCAGTATTTT
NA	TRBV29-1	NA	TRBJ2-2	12	CSVKPNTGELFF	TGCAGCGTGAAGCCGAACACCGGGGAGCTGTTTTTT
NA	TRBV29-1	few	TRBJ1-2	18	CSVGRSGGSPEGRYGYTF	TGCAGCGTCGGGCGGAGCGGTGGGAGCCCAGAAGGGAGGTATGGCTACACCTTC
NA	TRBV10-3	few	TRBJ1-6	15	CAISLGTSDNSPLHF	TGTGCCATCAGCCTCGGGACGTCGGATAATTCACCCCTCCACTTT
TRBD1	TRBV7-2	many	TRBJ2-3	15	CASSNRQGAGDTQYF	TGTGCCAGCAGCAACCGACAGGGGGCCGGAGATACGCAGTATTTT
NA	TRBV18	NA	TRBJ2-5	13	CASSATEGETQYF	TGTGCCAGCTCCGCGACAGAAGGAGAGACCCAGTACTTC
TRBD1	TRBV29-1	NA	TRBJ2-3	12	CSAGTGADTQYF	TGCAGCGCCGGGACAGGGGCAGATACGCAGTATTTT
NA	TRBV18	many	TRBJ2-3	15	CASSTRDGSTDTQYF	TGTGCCAGCTCAACGCGGGACGGTAGCACAGATACGCAGTATTTT
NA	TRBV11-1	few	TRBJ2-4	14	CASSPPGELDIQYF	TGTGCCAGCAGCCCACCCGGCGAATTGGACATTCAGTACTTC
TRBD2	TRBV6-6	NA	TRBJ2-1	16	CASREHGTSRYNEQFF	TGTGCCAGCAGAGAACATGGGACTAGCAGATACAATGAGCAGTTCTTC
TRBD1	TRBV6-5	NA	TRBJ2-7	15	CASSYSGQGAYEQYF	TGTGCCAGCAGTTACTCGGGACAGGGGGCCTACGAGCAGTACTTC
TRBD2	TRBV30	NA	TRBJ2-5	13	CAWSGGRGETQYF	TGTGCCTGGAGTGGCGGGAGGGGGGAGACCCAGTACTTC
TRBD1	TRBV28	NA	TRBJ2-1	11	CASSLLGQGFF	TGTGCCAGCAGTTTACTGGGACAGGGCTTCTTC
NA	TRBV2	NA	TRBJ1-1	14	CASRIRDMNTEAFF	TGTGCCAGCAGGATCCGGGACATGAACACTGAAGCTTTCTTT
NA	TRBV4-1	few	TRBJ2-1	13	CASSPTTQNEQFF	TGCGCCAGCAGCCCGACGACTCAGAATGAGCAGTTCTTC
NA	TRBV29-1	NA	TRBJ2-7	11	CSVLSYYEQYF	TGCAGCGTTTTGTCCTACTACGAGCAGTACTTC
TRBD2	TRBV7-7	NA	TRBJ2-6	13	CASGGSGANVLTF	TGTGCTAGCGGGGGCTCTGGGGCCAACGTCCTGACTTTC
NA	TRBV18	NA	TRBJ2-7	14	CASSRAALTYEQYF	TGTGCCAGCTCACGCGCAGCACTTACCTACGAGCAGTACTTC
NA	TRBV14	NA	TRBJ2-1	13	CASSQDWNYEQFF	TGTGCCAGCAGCCAAGATTGGAACTACGAGCAGTTCTTC
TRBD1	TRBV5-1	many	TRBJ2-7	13	CASSLWTGYEQYF	TGCGCCAGCAGCTTGTGGACAGGGTACGAGCAGTACTTC